This TCR beta chain was sequenced in a study of T-cell memory formation after mild COVID-19. Study-level information: The TCR clusters were mostly specific to one donor.

5'RACE with constant-segment primers yielded barcoded, UMI-tagged TCR alpha and TCR beta cDNA libraries. TCRdb re-derived calls from the 5' RACE reads in MiXCR, one entry per CDR3 protein. The sample carries 350,000 to 500,000 distinct CDR3 sequences, about 20% recorded once. Germline V gene sequence: CDR1 LNHDA, CDR2 SQIVND (reference sequence). This CDR3 contains 15 residues. Trimming shortened V by 2 bases and J by 3 bases, and 13 bases separated the two germline ends. The chain combines TRBV19 with TRBJ1-2; possibly TRBD1 for D (5 bases). The receptor was isolated from a man younger than 30 who had mild COVID-19 (a few samples of this study predate the infection). Cell type and time point are not known. Sequenced sample: PBMCs or a T cell subset sorted from them (not recorded which). This CDR3 reads CASSIFHRTDYGYTF. Written as DNA, the CDR3 is TGTGCCAGTAGTATATTTCACAGGACGGACTATGGCTACACCTTC.